This T cell receptor beta chain was identified in a study of Graves' ophthalmopathy and Graves' hyperthyroidism. Comments on this clonotype: At one end the junction does not follow the germline gene, possibly because of a read error.

TCR beta CDR3 regions were amplified from RNA transcripts. HTBI primers were employed in first-round RT-PCR, then a second-round multiplex PCR followed. TCRdb used MiXCR to reprocess the multiplex PCR reads, holding one entry per CDR3 protein. The table lists hundreds of thousands of distinct CDR3 sequences, about 21% of them singletons, with 2.5% to 3% in the top ten. Orbital computed tomography and thyroid ultrasound, along with TRAb, serum thyroxine and clinical symptoms, underpinned diagnosis. Germline V gene lookup returns CDR1 LNHNV and CDR2 YYDKDF (reference sequence). This CDR3 is built from 17 residues.

The sequenced sample consisted of peripheral blood. The sequence derives from a woman aged 18-29 years with stable Graves' hyperthyroidism. The rearrangement links TRBV15 to TRBJ2-2; 9 nucleotides align to TRBD2. The DNA of the CDR3 is TGTGTCACCAGCAGAGAGGGGACTAGCCTGAACACCGGGGAGCTGTTTTTT. Protein: CVTSREGTSLNTGELFF.